The rows below give T cell receptor beta chains drawn from one sample of a study of blood T cell repertoires in COVID-19. Assay: immunoSEQ multiplex PCR; the TCRdb copy retains only in-frame clones and omits some. The sample holds about 180,000 clones; approximately 85% are singletons and the top ten take 6.2%. What was sequenced was PBMCs or T cells enriched from blood (not recorded which). These receptors were collected from a man aged 35 to 55 who had recovered from COVID-19. Both conserved end residues are part of each CDR3. D genes are given only for firm matches.

J | V | length | D | CDR3
TRBJ2-3 | TRBV11-2 | 14 | - | CASSLGQGRATQYF
TRBJ1-5 | TRBV5-7 | 15 | TRBD1 | CASSWDSDSNQPQHF
TRBJ2-1 | TRBV18 | 12 | - | CASSPRLDEQFF
TRBJ2-7 | TRBV14 | 14 | TRBD1 | CASSTGTGVGEQYF
TRBJ1-2 | TRBV5-4 | 15 | TRBD1 | CASSFIGTELYGYTF
TRBJ2-1 | TRBV5-4 | 16 | TRBD2 | CASSSRRTRIGNEQFF
TRBJ1-4 | TRBV5-1 | 15 | TRBD1 | CASSLPGGADEKLFF
TRBJ2-2 | TRBV28 | 15 | TRBD2 | CASSLGASGSGELFF
TRBJ1-2 | TRBV9 | 14 | - | CASSVPWGRDGYTF
TRBJ2-3 | TRBV15 | 14 | - | CATSTGTRTDTQYF
TRBJ1-1 | TRBV28 | 10 | - | CASRRTEAFF
TRBJ2-3 | TRBV2 | 14 | - | CASSVNRGLDTQYF
TRBJ1-5 | TRBV28 | 16 | TRBD1 | CASSLPGQGSDQPQHF
TRBJ1-2 | TRBV27 | 13 | TRBD1 | CASSPGQLYGYTF
TRBJ2-7 | TRBV7-3 | 12 | - | CASSSGQGEQYF
TRBJ1-1 | TRBV19 | 13 | - | CASSRQVNTEAFF
TRBJ2-7 | TRBV19 | 14 | TRBD1 | CASSPGQVSYEQYF
TRBJ1-3 | TRBV7-9 | 16 | TRBD1 | CASSLRQGAYGNTIYF
TRBJ2-4 | TRBV9 | 17 | TRBD2 | CASSVDGSGGTKNIQYF
TRBJ1-1 | TRBV2 | 16 | - | CASLVSLRQTNTEAFF
TRBJ2-7 | TRBV6-5 | 14 | TRBD1 | CASRLDRGSYEQYF
TRBJ1-1 | TRBV11-2 | 12 | - | CASSLRFPEAFF
TRBJ2-6 | TRBV7-9 | 18 | - | CASSDPYRVFSGANVLTF
TRBJ1-6 | TRBV19 | 15 | - | CASSPDSPPNSPLHF
TRBJ1-4 | TRBV11-2 | 15 | TRBD1 | CASSSWGQGSEKLFF
TRBJ2-7 | TRBV14 | 17 | TRBD2 | CASSRRLAGDFSYEQYF
TRBJ1-2 | TRBV10-3 | 12 | - | CAIDEGAGGYTF
TRBJ2-2 | TRBV7-9 | 12 | - | CASIYRTGELFF
TRBJ2-7 | TRBV7-9 | 14 | TRBD2 | CAGGEGDGVYEQYF
TRBJ1-2 | TRBV28 | 13 | - | CASSLDSNYGYTF
TRBJ1-2 | TRBV25-1 | 13 | - | CASSLLGGGGYTF
TRBJ2-7 | TRBV7-8 | 16 | TRBD1 | CASSPGQGAISYEQYF
TRBJ1-6 | TRBV6-6 | 11 | - | CASRYMYEFHF
TRBJ2-1 | TRBV5-6 | 19 | TRBD2 | CASSLARLADTLSYNEQFF
TRBJ1-1 | TRBV4-1 | 14 | - | CASSQDGAGREAFF
TRBJ2-1 | TRBV2 | 12 | TRBD1 | CASSTTGTGKFF
TRBJ1-4 | TRBV4-1 | 15 | - | CASSQATGMGEKLFF
TRBJ1-2 | TRBV3-1/TRBV3-2 | 16 | TRBD1 | CASSQEWTGSDYGYTF
TRBJ1-6 | TRBV27 | 14 | TRBD1 | CASSSEGAFSPLHF
TRBJ1-2 | TRBV7-9 | 14 | - | CASSLRTVIDGYTF
TRBJ2-2 | TRBV27 | 15 | - | CASSPTRVSTGELFF
TRBJ1-2 | TRBV5-4 | 16 | TRBD1 | CASSFPGQGALRGYTF
TRBJ1-3 | TRBV9 | 16 | - | CASSGRQASSGNTIYF
TRBJ1-3 | TRBV9 | 15 | - | CASGRWREARNTIYF
TRBJ1-3 | TRBV6-5 | 13 | TRBD1 | CATIDRGGNTIYF
TRBJ2-3 | TRBV7-9 | 12 | - | CASSLRDPSQYF
TRBJ1-3 | TRBV5-4 | 15 | TRBD1 | CASSATGDPGNTIYF
TRBJ2-1 | TRBV7-3 | 17 | - | CASSRVAGGQGYNEQFF
TRBJ2-3 | TRBV5-3 | 16 | - | CARSLAPRDGTDTQYF
TRBJ2-7 | TRBV3-1/TRBV3-2 | 14 | - | CASSQWGRADEQYF
TRBJ1-4 | TRBV27 | 16 | TRBD1 | CASRGGTGFANEKLFF
TRBJ2-7 | TRBV5-5 | 15 | - | CASSLHRTGPYEQYF
TRBJ1-5 | TRBV19 | 18 | TRBD1 | CASSSPPGQSLSYQPQHF
TRBJ1-1 | TRBV14 | 16 | TRBD1 | CASSQDPPGGGTEAFF
TRBJ1-1 | TRBV19 | 14 | - | CASSIGTGGTEAFF
TRBJ1-5 | TRBV6-5 | 13 | - | CASSRQEGQPQHF
TRBJ1-1 | TRBV4-2 | 15 | TRBD1 | CASSQEDRANTEAFF
TRBJ2-7 | TRBV6-5 | 14 | TRBD1 | CASSYRGLSYEQYF
TRBJ2-5 | TRBV5-4 | 14 | TRBD1 | CASSPGQGGETQYF